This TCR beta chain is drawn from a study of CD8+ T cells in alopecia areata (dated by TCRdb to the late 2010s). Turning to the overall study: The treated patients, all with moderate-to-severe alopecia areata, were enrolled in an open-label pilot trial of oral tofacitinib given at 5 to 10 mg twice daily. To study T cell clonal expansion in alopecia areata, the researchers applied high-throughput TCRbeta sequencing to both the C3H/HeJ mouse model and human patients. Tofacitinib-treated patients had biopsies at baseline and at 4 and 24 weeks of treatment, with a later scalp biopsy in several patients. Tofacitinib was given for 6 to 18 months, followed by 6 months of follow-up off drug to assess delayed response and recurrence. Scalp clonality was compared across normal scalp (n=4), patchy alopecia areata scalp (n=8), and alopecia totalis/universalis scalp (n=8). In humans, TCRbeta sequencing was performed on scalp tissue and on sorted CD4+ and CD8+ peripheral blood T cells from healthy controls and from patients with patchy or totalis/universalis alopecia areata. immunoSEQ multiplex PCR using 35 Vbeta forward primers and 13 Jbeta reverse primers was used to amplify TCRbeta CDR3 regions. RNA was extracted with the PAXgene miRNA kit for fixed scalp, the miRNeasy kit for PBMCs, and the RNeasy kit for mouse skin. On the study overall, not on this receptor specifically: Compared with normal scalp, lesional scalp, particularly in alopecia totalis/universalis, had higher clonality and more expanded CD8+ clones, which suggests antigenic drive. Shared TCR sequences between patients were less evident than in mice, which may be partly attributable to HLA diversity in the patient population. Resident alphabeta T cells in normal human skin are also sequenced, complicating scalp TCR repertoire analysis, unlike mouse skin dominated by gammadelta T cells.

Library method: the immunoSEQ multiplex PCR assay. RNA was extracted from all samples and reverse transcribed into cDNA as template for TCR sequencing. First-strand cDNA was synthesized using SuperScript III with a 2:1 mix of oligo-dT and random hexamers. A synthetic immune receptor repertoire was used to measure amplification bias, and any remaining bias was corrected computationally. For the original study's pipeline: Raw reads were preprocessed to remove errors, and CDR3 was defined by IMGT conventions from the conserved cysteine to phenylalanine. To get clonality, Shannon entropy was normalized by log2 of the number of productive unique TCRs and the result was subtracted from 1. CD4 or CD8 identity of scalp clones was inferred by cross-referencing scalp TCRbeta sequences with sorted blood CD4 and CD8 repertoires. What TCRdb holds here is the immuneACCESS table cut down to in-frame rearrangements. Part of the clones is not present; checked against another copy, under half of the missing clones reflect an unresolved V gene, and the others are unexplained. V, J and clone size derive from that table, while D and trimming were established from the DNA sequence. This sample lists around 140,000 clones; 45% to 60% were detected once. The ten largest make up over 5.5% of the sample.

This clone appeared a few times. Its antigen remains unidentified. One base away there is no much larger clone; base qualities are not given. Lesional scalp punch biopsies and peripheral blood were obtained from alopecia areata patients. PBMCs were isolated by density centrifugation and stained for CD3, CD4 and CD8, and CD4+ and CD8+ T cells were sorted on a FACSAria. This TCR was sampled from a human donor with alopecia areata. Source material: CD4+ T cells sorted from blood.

The nucleotide sequence is TGCAGCGTTGTAGGGACGAATGAAAAACTGTTTTTT. This sequence encodes CSVVGTNEKLFF. The chain is assembled from TRBV29-1 and TRBJ1-4, with TRBD1 tentatively as D gene (5 bases match). From its cysteine to its phenylalanine, the CDR3 spans 12 amino acids. Only CDR3 DNA is held: 36 bases, read in frame from base 1. CDR1 and CDR2 are drawn from the germline V gene: SQVTM, ANQGSEA. Trimming costs V 4 bases and J 5 bases, and their ends lie 8 bases apart.